This T cell receptor beta chain stems from a study of graft-versus-host responses after intestinal transplantation. Study-wide background: Induction with anti-thymocyte globulin, then tacrolimus and steroids for roughly three years, was given to all recipients.

This clone was seen only once. Antigen specificity is unknown. Germline CDR1 is MNHEY and CDR2 is SMNVEV (reference sequence). The CDR3 length is 15 residues. The trim removed 4 bases at V and 4 bases at J, leaving 4 bases unmatched. Measured with immunoSEQ multiplex PCR; TCRdb has only the in-frame clones, and not every one. This sample carries 96,000 or so clones, roughly nine tenths of them seen once, and the ten largest clones take approximately 0.17%. Study-wide results and caveats: Allografts from individuals with graft-donor T cell macrochimerism displayed high graft-versus-host to host-versus-graft clonal ratios. Recipient marrow harbored GvH clones, some of which surfaced first in ileum or blood. The highest levels of circulating GvH clones went along with early declines in HvG clones after transplant.

The rearrangement joins TRBV27 to TRBJ1-2, with TRBD1 identical over 12 bases. The sequence derives from a human donor who received an intestinal transplant. The sample consisted of unstimulated CD4+ T cells sorted from spleen or lymph node cells, taken before intestinal transplant. The CDR3 coding sequence is TGTGCCAGCAGTTCCGGGACAGGGGGCTTCTATGGCTACACCTTC. It codes for CASSSGTGGFYGYTF.